A single sample is the source of the 30 T cell receptor beta chains below, sequenced in a study of chemoradiotherapy in HPV16-positive cancers. Some clones are missing from TCRdb's copy, which holds only in-frame ones; the method was immunoSEQ multiplex PCR. The table has fewer than 15,000 clones, around two thirds seen once. The sample was collected from a patient who underwent chemoradiotherapy. Source of these receptors: a human donor with HPV-associated anogenital cancer.

The V and J genes are TRBV4-1 and TRBJ2-7; possibly TRBD2 for D (5 bases). Germline V gene data show CDR1 as MGHRA and CDR2 as YSYEKL. Trimming took 6 bases from V and 1 from J, leaving 19 bases between them. This CDR3 spans 16 amino acids. The CDR3 bases are TGCGCCAGCAGGAAAGACCCCGGGATCTGGTCCTACGAGCAGTACTTC. Translating it yields CASRKDPGIWSYEQYF.

V gene TRBV7-8 combines with J gene TRBJ1-1; the match to TRBD1 covers 7 bases. The germline gives CDR1 SGHVS, CDR2 FQNEAQ. The CDR3 has 17 residues. Losses at the gene ends were 5 bases for V and 0 bases for J; bases not matched to a gene: 12. The CDR3 DNA follows: TGTGCCAGCAGCCAGAAGGGGCAGGGGGGAATGAACACTGAAGCTTTCTTT. Residues: CASSQKGQGGMNTEAFF.

The chain couples TRBV7-3 to TRBJ2-3; 9 nucleotides match TRBD2. This CDR3 spans 17 amino acids. CDR1 is SGHTA, CDR2 FQGTGA, per germline. With V trimmed by 4 bases and J by 3 bases, 11 bases remained unmatched. The CDR3 sequence is CASSSTPASGKTDTQYF. The CDR3 DNA sequence: TGTGCCAGCAGCTCGACCCCGGCTAGCGGGAAAACAGATACGCAGTATTTT.

This clone has a handful of counts. The chain employs TRBV28 and TRBJ2-2; D might be TRBD1 (5 bases). Per germline, CDR1 MDHEN and CDR2 SYDVKM. This CDR3 region has 16 residues. Trimming removed 4 bases from V and 1 base from J, with 13 bases in between. The CDR3 DNA follows: TGTGCCAGCAGTTCGACAGACCTTGGGAACACCGGGGAGCTGTTTTTT. This sequence encodes CASSSTDLGNTGELFF. Full variable domain (remainder filled in from reference TRBV28 and TRBJ2-2): DVKVTQSSRYLVKRTGEKVFLECVQDMDHENMFWYRQDPGLGLRLIYFSYDVKMKEKGDIPEGYSVSREKKERFSLILESASTNQTSMYLCASSSTDLGNTGELFFGEGSRLTVL.

The chain is built from TRBV4-3 and TRBJ2-1; a weak D match, TRBD2 (6 bases). The CDR3 is made up of 16 amino acids. Trimming took off 0 bases at V and 1 base at J, with 10 bases between the two ends. The germline CDR1 and CDR2 sequences are LGHNA and YSLEER. This CDR3 is CASSQEVRGSYNEQFF. In DNA, the CDR3 is TGCGCCAGCAGCCAAGAAGTCCGGGGGTCCTACAATGAGCAGTTCTTC.

The V and J genes are TRBV10-3 and TRBJ2-1; D is undetermined. CDR3 length equals 13 residues. V gave up 10 bases and J gave up 5 bases, with 15 bases separating them. From germline, CDR1 is ENHRY and CDR2 SYGVKD. The CDR3 DNA follows: TGTGCCAGCTTGTCGGCGTTCGACAATGAGCAGTTCTTC. Encoded protein: CASLSAFDNEQFF.

The gene calls are TRBV10-3 and TRBJ1-1; D is possibly TRBD1 (6 bases). This CDR3 is built from 13 residues. Trimming stripped 5 bases from V and 1 base from J, with 8 bases between. The germline V gene has CDR1 ENHRY and CDR2 SYGVKD. The CDR3 DNA reads TGTGCCATCAGTACAGGGCCGAACACTGAAGCTTTCTTT. Amino acids: CAISTGPNTEAFF.

CDR3 region: CAWKGGDHRNTIYF. For the CDR3, the DNA is TGTGCCTGGAAGGGGGGCGACCACCGGAACACCATATATTTT. This sequence joins TRBV30 and TRBJ1-3, with D possibly matching TRBD1 (6 bases). CDR1 and CDR2 (germline): GTSNPN, SVGIG (reference sequence). The CDR3 extends over 14 amino acids. Deletions cut 4 bases from V and 7 bases from J, with 17 bases between.

The chain has TRBV6-4 and TRBJ1-6; D is ambiguous. CDR3 size: 15 residues. The V and J ends lost 3 bases and 8 bases respectively, with 14 bases between them. Germline CDR1 and CDR2: MRHNA and SNTAGT. The DNA of the CDR3 is TGTGCCAGCAGTGAGGTGGGAAGTGGGCATTCACCCCTCCACTTT. Its protein is CASSEVGSGHSPLHF.

The chain carries TRBV27 and TRBJ2-6; no clear D. V lost 0 bases and J 2 bases, leaving 5 bases between the germline ends. This CDR3 contains 15 residues. Germline V gene data show CDR1 as MNHEY and CDR2 as SMNVEV (reference sequence). The CDR3: CASSLSRAGANVLTF. The CDR3 bases are TGTGCCAGCAGTTTATCCCGAGCTGGGGCCAACGTCCTGACTTTC.

The chain combines TRBV4-3 with TRBJ2-4; D perhaps matches TRBD2 (6 bases). CDR1 LGHNA and CDR2 YSLEER come from the germline V gene. V lost 4 bases, J lost 6 bases, and 13 bases lay in between. The CDR3 is made up of 14 amino acids. CDR3 sequence (DNA): TGCGCCAGCAGCCCAGGAGGGGACTTAAACATTCAGTACTTC. Translating it yields CASSPGGDLNIQYF.

The chain links TRBV7-3 to TRBJ2-3; possibly TRBD1 for D (6 bases). This CDR3 spans 15 amino acids. Trimming pared 4 bases from V and 1 base from J, leaving 12 bases between. CDR1 SGHTA and CDR2 FQGTGA come from the germline V gene. The CDR3 here is CASSSTGFRTDTQYF. In nucleotides, the CDR3 is TGTGCCAGCAGCTCGACAGGATTTCGCACAGATACGCAGTATTTT.

In its sample, this clone was seen a few times. The chain uses TRBV5-7 and TRBJ1-1; TRBD1 might be the D (6 bases). TRBV5-7 is labeled an ORF, and its function is uncertain. The CDR3 runs to 14 residues. Trimming pared 6 bases from V and 10 bases from J, leaving 22 bases between. The CDR3 spells CASIRGGQGSPAFF. CDR3 bases: TGTGCCAGCATCCGAGGGGGGCAGGGTAGTCCAGCTTTCTTT.

This clone was seen only once. The chain recombines TRBV30 with TRBJ2-5; TRBD1 agrees at 10 bases. Losses at the gene ends were 3 bases for V and 5 bases for J; bases not matched to a gene: 6. The CDR3 spans 14 residues. Germline loops: CDR1 GTSNPN, CDR2 SVGIG (reference sequence). This CDR3 is CAWSLTGGYETQYF. CDR3 nucleotide sequence: TGTGCCTGGAGCCTGACAGGGGGCTATGAGACCCAGTACTTC.

This clone has only a few counts. The chain has TRBV5-1 and TRBJ2-2; 7 nucleotides agree with TRBD1. CDR1 is SGHRS and CDR2 is YFSETQ in the germline V gene. This CDR3 has 15 residues. Trimming removed 4 bases from V and 0 bases from J; junction bases left unmatched: 3. The CDR3 here is CASSTGTANTGELFF. The CDR3 DNA is TGCGCCAGCAGCACCGGGACAGCGAACACCGGGGAGCTGTTTTTT.

This clone appeared a few times. The chain has TRBV25-1 and TRBJ2-7; possibly TRBD1 for D (5 bases). Looked up from germline, CDR1 is MGHDK and CDR2 is SYGVNS. The CDR3 spans 13 residues. Trimming took 5 bases from V and 6 from J, leaving 14 bases between them. This chain's CDR3 is CASSPVQGAEQYF. The CDR3 DNA reads TGTGCCAGCAGTCCAGTCCAGGGCGCCGAGCAGTACTTC.

The gene calls are TRBV5-5 and TRBJ1-3, with D unclear. CDR1 is SGHKS, CDR2 YYEKEE, per germline (reference sequence). Trimming stripped 4 bases from V and 2 bases from J, with 10 bases between. The CDR3 totals 14 residues. The CDR3, as DNA: TGTGCCAGCAGCCGGAGGAGTCCTGGAAACACCATATATTTT. Its translation: CASSRRSPGNTIYF.

The chain recombines TRBV7-3 with TRBJ2-3; D gene uncertain. This CDR3 is 12 amino acids long. V was cut by 5 bases and J by 5 bases, with 8 bases left in between. Germline lookup yields CDR1 SGHTA and CDR2 FQGTGA. CDR3 in amino acids: CASSPGGDTQYF. CDR3 DNA: TGTGCCAGCAGCCCAGGTGGAGATACGCAGTATTTT.

This clone was counted between two and nine times. The V and J genes are TRBV4-1 and TRBJ1-5, with D tentatively TRBD1 (5 bases). CDR1 is MGHRA and CDR2 is YSYEKL in the germline V gene. Trimming stripped 1 base from V and 0 bases from J, with 10 bases between. The CDR3 has 16 residues. The CDR3, as DNA: TGCGCCAGCAGCCAAGTCTCGACAGATAGCAATCAGCCCCAGCATTTT. This gives the protein CASSQVSTDSNQPQHF.

The V call is TRBV13, the J call TRBJ1-1; the D gene is possibly TRBD1 (5 bases). The CDR3 has 15 amino acids. CDR1 PRHDT and CDR2 FYEKMQ come from the germline V gene (reference sequence). The V gene lost 5 bases and the J gene lost 5 bases, with 18 bases spanning the gap. CDR3 region: CASSDRGSSETEAFF. The CDR3 DNA follows: TGTGCCAGCAGCGACAGAGGCAGTTCCGAAACTGAAGCTTTCTTT. Full variable domain (missing parts from reference TRBV13 and TRBJ1-1): AAGVIQSPRHLIKEKRETATLKCYPIPRHDTVYWYQQGPGQDPQFLISFYEKMQSDKGSIPDRFSAQQFSDYHSELNMSSLELGDSALYFCASSDRGSSETEAFFGQGTRLTVV.

This clone is a singleton in its sample. This rearrangement joins TRBV5-1 to TRBJ2-1; the D is unclear. The CDR3 is 15 residues long. Trimming removed 0 bases at V and 9 bases at J, with 16 bases between. Germline V gene lookup returns CDR1 SGHRS and CDR2 YFSETQ. CDR3 protein: CASSLDTTSLREQFF. DNA of the CDR3: TGCGCCAGCAGCTTGGACACCACCTCTCTCCGTGAGCAGTTCTTC. The variable domain in full, with the rest retrieved from reference TRBV5-1 and TRBJ2-1, is KAGVTQTPRYLIKTRGQQVTLSCSPISGHRSVSWYQQTPGQGLQFLFEYFSETQRNKGNFPGRFSGRQFSNSRSEMNVSTLELGDSALYLCASSLDTTSLREQFFGPGTRLTVL.

The V and J genes are TRBV11-2 and TRBJ2-1, with 8 bases lining up with TRBD2. V gave up 6 bases and J gave up 2 bases; unmatched junction bases: 6. Per germline, CDR1 SGHAT and CDR2 FQNNGV. The CDR3 has 15 residues. The CDR3 here is CASSRSGAPYNEQFF. CDR3 in DNA: TGTGCCAGCAGTCGTAGCGGGGCCCCCTACAATGAGCAGTTCTTC.

The rearrangement joins TRBV6-5 to TRBJ1-5; the D is unclear. Trimming left V 4 bases short and J 1 base short, with 8 bases between. CDR1 and CDR2 (germline): MNHEY, SVGAGI. The CDR3 has 14 residues. This chain's CDR3 is CASSWRGSNQPQHF. The CDR3 DNA sequence: TGTGCCAGCAGTTGGCGGGGAAGCAATCAGCCCCAGCATTTT.

The chain links TRBV5-1 to TRBJ2-3; weak D call: TRBD1 (6 bases). The V end was cut by 4 bases, the J end by 4 bases, with 16 bases between. The CDR3 is 15 amino acids. The germline gives CDR1 SGHRS, CDR2 YFSETQ. The CDR3 DNA sequence: TGCGCCAGCAGCCGACAGGCGAGTCTCCCAGATACGCAGTATTTT. Protein product: CASSRQASLPDTQYF.

This clone appeared a few times. The V gene is TRBV28, the J gene TRBJ2-4, with a possible D match to TRBD1 (6 bases). The V end lost 7 bases, the J end lost 1 base, and 17 bases lay between the germline ends. CDR1 is MDHEN, CDR2 SYDVKM, per germline. This CDR3 is built from 16 residues. The CDR3 protein is CASTEDSDRAKNIQYF. In nucleotides, the CDR3 is TGTGCCAGCACCGAGGACAGCGATCGGGCCAAAAACATTCAGTACTTC.

This chain connects TRBV10-3 to TRBJ2-3, with 7 bases matching TRBD2. The junction had 10 bases not matched to a gene; V was cut back by 0 bases and J by 1 base. The CDR3 is 18 amino acids. Germline values: CDR1 ENHRY, CDR2 SYGVKD. The CDR3 loop reads CAISESGGTAPGTDTQYF. DNA for the CDR3: TGTGCCATCAGTGAGTCGGGGGGGACGGCCCCGGGCACAGATACGCAGTATTTT.

This sequence joins TRBV19 and TRBJ1-1; possibly TRBD1 for D (5 bases). Germline V gives CDR1 LNHDA, CDR2 SQIVND (reference sequence). This CDR3 has 13 residues. With 4 bases removed from V and 11 bases from J, the gap between germline ends came to 17 bases. The CDR3 DNA follows: TGTGCCAGTAGTAACGGGAAGGGGTTGGCTGCTTTCTTT. It specifies CASSNGKGLAAFF.

V gene TRBV2 combines with J gene TRBJ1-1; D possibly corresponds to TRBD1 (5 bases). Trimming removed 5 bases from V and 5 bases from J, with 24 bases in between. This CDR3 comprises 17 residues. In germline, CDR1 is SNHLY, CDR2 FYNNEI. The CDR3 region has the DNA TGTGCCAGCAGTAGGGGCCTGGGTACGGGAATAGGTACTGAAGCTTTCTTT. Protein product: CASSRGLGTGIGTEAFF.

This clone was picked up a small number of times. The chain couples TRBV28 to TRBJ2-1; TRBD1 is a possible D gene (6 bases). V was shortened by 4 bases and J by 8 bases, with 12 bases between the two germline ends. There are 13 residues in the CDR3. Germline CDR1 reads MDHEN; CDR2 reads SYDVKM. The CDR3, as DNA: TGTGCCAGCAGTTACAGGGTTTTCGATGAGCAGTTCTTC. Translation: CASSYRVFDEQFF. The full variable domain, completed using reference TRBV28 and TRBJ2-1, is DVKVTQSSRYLVKRTGEKVFLECVQDMDHENMFWYRQDPGLGLRLIYFSYDVKMKEKGDIPEGYSVSREKKERFSLILESASTNQTSMYLCASSYRVFDEQFFGPGTRLTVL.

There are a few counts of this clone. The chain is built from TRBV2 and TRBJ2-3; TRBD2 is a possible D gene (7 bases). CDR3 length equals 13 residues. Germline CDR1 reads SNHLY; CDR2 reads FYNNEI. Here the CDR3 DNA reads TGTGCTTTGAAGGGGGGGGGCCGAGATACGCAGTATTTT. Translated, it gives CALKGGGRDTQYF.